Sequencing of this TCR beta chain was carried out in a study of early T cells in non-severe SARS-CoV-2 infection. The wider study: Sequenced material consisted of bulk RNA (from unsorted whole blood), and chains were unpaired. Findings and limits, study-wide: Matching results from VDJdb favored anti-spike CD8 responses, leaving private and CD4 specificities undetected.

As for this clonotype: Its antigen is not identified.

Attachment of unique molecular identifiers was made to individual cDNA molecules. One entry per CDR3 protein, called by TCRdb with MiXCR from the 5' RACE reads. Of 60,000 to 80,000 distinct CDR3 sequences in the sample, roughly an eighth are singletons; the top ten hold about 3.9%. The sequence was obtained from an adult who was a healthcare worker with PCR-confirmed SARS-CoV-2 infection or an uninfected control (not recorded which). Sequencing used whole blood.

The CDR3 sequence is CAIGTGNQPQHF. DNA for the CDR3: TGTGCCATTGGGACAGGGAATCAGCCCCAGCATTTT. The gene calls are TRBV2 and TRBJ1-5; 9 nucleotides agree with TRBD1. V lost 10 bases to trimming and J lost 4 bases; unmatched junction nucleotides: 2. The germline V gene has CDR1 SNHLY and CDR2 FYNNEI. This CDR3 region has 12 residues.